What follows is one T cell receptor beta chain and its context. No antigen is known for it. TCRdb keeps only in-frame clones here, not all; method: immunoSEQ multiplex PCR. The sample shows about 6,900 clones, just under 80% of them seen only once. CDR1 MDHEN and CDR2 SYDVKM come from the germline V gene. V dropped 6 bases and J dropped 3; count of bases not matched to a gene: 8. The CDR3 has 15 residues. This sample was included in a study of T cells after posttransplantation cyclophosphamide. Broader study findings: Skin or GI-infiltrating T cells shared few TRB sequences with blood. Later post-transplant blood repertoires were often dominated by donor CD8+ memory clones.

The rearrangement joins TRBV28 to TRBJ2-7; 10 nucleotides match TRBD2. The source is a woman in her forties or fifties in good health and a related stem cell transplant donor. Sequencing was carried out using memory CD4+ T cells sorted from blood. CDR3 loop: CASSKLAGTLYEQYF. The CDR3, as DNA: TGTGCCAGCAGCAAACTAGCGGGGACTCTCTACGAGCAGTACTTC.